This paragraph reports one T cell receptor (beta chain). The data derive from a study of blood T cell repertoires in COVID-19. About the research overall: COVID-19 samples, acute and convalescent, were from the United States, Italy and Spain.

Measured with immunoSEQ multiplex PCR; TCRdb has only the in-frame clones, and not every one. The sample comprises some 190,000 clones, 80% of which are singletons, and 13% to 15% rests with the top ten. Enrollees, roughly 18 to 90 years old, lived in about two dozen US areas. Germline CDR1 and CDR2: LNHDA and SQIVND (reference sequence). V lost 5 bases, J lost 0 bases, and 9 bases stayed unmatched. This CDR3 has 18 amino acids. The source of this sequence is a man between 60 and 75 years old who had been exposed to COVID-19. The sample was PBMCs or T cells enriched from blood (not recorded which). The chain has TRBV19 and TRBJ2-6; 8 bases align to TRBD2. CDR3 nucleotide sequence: TGTGCCAGTAGTGAAATAGCGGGGCCTGGCTCTGGGGCCAACGTCCTGACTTTC. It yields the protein CASSEIAGPGSGANVLTF.